The 14 T cell receptor beta chains reported below all come from one sample, sequenced in a study of cytomegalovirus exposure and HLA in healthy donors. PCR primers comprised 60 Vbeta and 13 Jbeta primers. Generated by immunoSEQ multiplex PCR, the TCRdb table keeps only in-frame clones and is missing some. The table lists roughly 150,000 clones, approximately 88% of them singletons. The sample taken for sequencing was PBMCs. The receptors originated from a woman aged 18-30 years in good health and CMV-seronegative.

The chain joins TRBV5-1 to TRBJ2-5, with TRBD1 matching 7 bases. There are 15 residues in the CDR3. V shed 4 bases and J 4 bases; nucleotides not matched to a gene: 10. Germline V lookup: CDR1 SGHRS, CDR2 YFSETQ. The CDR3 reads CASSPGQDGGETQYF. CDR3 DNA sequence: TGCGCCAGCAGCCCCGGACAGGATGGGGGAGAGACCCAGTACTTC.

The chain links TRBV11-3 to TRBJ2-2; D possibly corresponds to TRBD2 (5 bases). CDR3 size: 14 residues. Per the germline V gene, CDR1 is SGHNT and CDR2 is YENEEA. V lost 2 bases and J lost 3, with 7 bases in between. This CDR3 reads CASSLRTYTGELFF. The DNA of the CDR3 is TGTGCCAGCAGCTTAAGGACTTACACCGGGGAGCTGTTTTTT.

The rearrangement uses TRBV30 and TRBJ2-3; 8 positions agree with TRBD1. Germline CDR1 GTSNPN, CDR2 SVGIG (reference sequence). Trimming at V came to 2 bases and at J to 3 bases, leaving 4 bases not matched to a gene. The CDR3 covers 14 residues. The CDR3, as DNA: TGTGCCTGGAGTCGGACAGGGATGACAGATACGCAGTATTTT. It codes for CAWSRTGMTDTQYF.

The chain carries TRBV5-8 and TRBJ1-5, with 9 bases identical to TRBD1. The germline V gene encodes CDR1 SGHTS and CDR2 YDEGEE. Trimming took 0 bases from V and 5 from J; bases not matched to a gene: 15. CDR3 size: 19 residues. CDR3 DNA: TGTGCCAGCAGCTTGGTTTCCCGCCGGGGTACAGGGGGCGATCAGCCCCAGCATTTT. Protein product: CASSLVSRRGTGGDQPQHF.

The chain has TRBV4-1 and TRBJ1-5; D gene unclear. Germline lookup yields CDR1 MGHRA and CDR2 YSYEKL. There are 16 residues in the CDR3. V dropped 0 bases and J dropped 2 bases, with 11 bases sitting between them. CDR3 loop: CASSQEGSMGNQPQHF. In DNA, the CDR3 is TGCGCCAGCAGCCAAGAGGGCAGTATGGGCAATCAGCCCCAGCATTTT.

This clone showed up just once. This sequence joins TRBV5-1 and TRBJ1-6; 11 positions match TRBD1. The CDR3 runs 15 residues. The V and J ends lost 4 bases and 6 bases, in that order; junction bases with no gene match: 3. The germline V gene encodes CDR1 SGHRS and CDR2 YFSETQ. CDR3 nucleotide sequence: TGCGCCAGCAGCCGAGGACAGGGGGCTAATTCACCCCTCCACTTT. It yields the protein CASSRGQGANSPLHF.

V is TRBV2 and J is TRBJ1-5; 9 bases align to TRBD1. The ends lost 6 bases at V and 3 bases at J; junction bases unmatched: 6. This CDR3 is built from 15 residues. Per germline, CDR1 SNHLY and CDR2 FYNNEI. CDR3 region: CASRLQGAVNQPQHF. CDR3 in DNA: TGTGCCAGCAGATTACAGGGGGCGGTCAATCAGCCCCAGCATTTT.

The chain has TRBV14 and TRBJ1-1, with D hard to call. CDR3 length: 13 amino acids. Trimming stripped 4 bases from V and 0 bases from J, with 6 bases between. Germline CDR1 reads SGHDN; CDR2 reads FVKESK. The CDR3 reads CASSPLLNTEAFF. The CDR3 nucleotides are TGTGCCAGCAGCCCCTTGTTGAACACTGAAGCTTTCTTT.

The chain uses TRBV28 and TRBJ1-5; TRBD1 agrees at 7 bases. Unmatched junction bases numbered 2, after V lost 4 bases and J lost 2 bases. Germline CDR1 and CDR2: MDHEN and SYDVKM. The CDR3 has 14 amino acids. The CDR3 DNA is TGTGCCAGCAGTTACAGGGGAGGCAATCAGCCCCAGCATTTT. This translates into CASSYRGGNQPQHF.

V usage is TRBV18 and J usage is TRBJ2-1; a weak D match, TRBD1 (6 bases). The CDR3 runs to 14 residues. The germline V and J ends were trimmed by 6 bases and 5 bases, with 14 bases remaining between them. Germline assignment: CDR1 KGHSH and CDR2 LQKENI. CDR3 coding DNA: TGTGCCAGCTCCTCCGGGACACAAAACAATGAGCAGTTCTTC. It yields the protein CASSSGTQNNEQFF. The full variable domain, completed using reference TRBV18 and TRBJ2-1, is NAGVMQNPRHLVRRRGQEARLRCSPMKGHSHVYWYRQLPEEGLKFMVYLQKENIIDESGMPKERFSAEFPKEGPSILRIQQVVRGDSAAYFCASSSGTQNNEQFFGPGTRLTVL.

The chain combines TRBV20-1 with TRBJ1-1; D is undetermined. Germline CDR1 DFQATT, CDR2 SNEGSKA (reference sequence). This CDR3 is 11 amino acids long. Trimming shortened V by 7 bases and J by 0 bases, and 6 bases separated the two germline ends. CDR3 amino acids: CSVPVNTEAFF. The DNA for the CDR3 is TGCAGTGTTCCAGTGAACACTGAAGCTTTCTTT.

This clone came up once. The chain links TRBV7-2 to TRBJ2-1; perhaps TRBD2 as D (6 bases). Germline-derived CDR1 and CDR2 are SGHTA and FQGNSA. V was shortened by 5 bases and J by 8 bases, with 13 bases between the two germline ends. There are 13 residues in the CDR3. The CDR3 region has the DNA TGTGCCAGCAGCCTAAGGACGGGGGATGAGCAGTTCTTC. It codes for CASSLRTGDEQFF.

This chain links TRBV5-1 with TRBJ1-3, with 7 bases identical to TRBD1. This CDR3 spans 15 amino acids. Germline loops: CDR1 SGHRS, CDR2 YFSETQ. With V trimmed by 5 bases and J by 0 bases, 5 bases remained unmatched. In DNA, the CDR3 is TGCGCCAGCAGTCCGACAGGGCTCTCTGGAAACACCATATATTTT. This gives the protein CASSPTGLSGNTIYF.

V gene TRBV7-8 combines with J gene TRBJ1-1; no clear D gene. V was trimmed by 5 bases and J by 1 base, leaving 14 bases between them. Germline loops: CDR1 SGHVS, CDR2 FQNEAQ. The CDR3 is made up of 15 amino acids. The CDR3 is CASSAPTSGNTEAFF. Written as DNA, the CDR3 is TGTGCCAGCAGCGCACCTACTTCGGGGAACACTGAAGCTTTCTTT.